The rows below give T cell receptor beta chains drawn from one sample of a study of neoadjuvant anti-PD-1 for oral cavity cancer. Method: immunoSEQ multiplex PCR; TCRdb's copy keeps in-frame clones and lacks some. The sample has 9,000 to 9,500 clones, approximately 61% seen once. The source material was tumor tissue, sampled before nivolumab (anti-PD-1) treatment. These receptor sequences come from a person aged 40 to 85 with oral cavity squamous cell carcinoma. The CDR3 runs from the conserved cysteine through the conserved F or W. The D gene is left open where the match is weak. Where a row states a size, it is once, few, many or the class of an expanded clone; other rows omit it.

DNA: TGTGCCAGCAGCCATGGGACCCAGCGGGGGACCCAGTACTTC
CDR3: CASSHGTQRGTQYF
V: TRBV7-3
size: NA
D: TRBD2
J: TRBJ2-5

DNA: TGTGCCAGCAGCCAAGAGTATGCAGACTCCTACGAGCAGTACTTC
CDR3: CASSQEYADSYEQYF
V: TRBV4-2
size: large
D: NA
J: TRBJ2-7

DNA: TGTGCCAGTAGTATAGGGGTTCTCATGAACACTGAAGCTTTCTTT
CDR3: CASSIGVLMNTEAFF
V: TRBV19
size: NA
D: NA
J: TRBJ1-1

DNA: TGTGCCAGCAGCTTAGGGACTAGCGGGGACTTTTCCTACGAGCAGTACTTC
CDR3: CASSLGTSGDFSYEQYF
V: TRBV11-2
size: NA
D: TRBD2
J: TRBJ2-7

DNA: TGTGCCAGCCGTAAAATCGGACAGGGAGTCTACGAGCAGTACTTC
CDR3: CASRKIGQGVYEQYF
V: TRBV2
size: NA
D: TRBD1
J: TRBJ2-7

DNA: TGTGCCAGCAGCGGACTTCACACCGGGGAGCTGTTTTTT
CDR3: CASSGLHTGELFF
V: TRBV27
size: NA
D: NA
J: TRBJ2-2

DNA: TGTGCCAGCAGCGAAGCAGCGAACACTGAAGCTTTCTTT
CDR3: CASSEAANTEAFF
V: TRBV9
size: NA
D: NA
J: TRBJ1-1

DNA: TGTGCCAGTTCCCACCTTGGGACATCTAGCTCTGGGGCCAACGTCCTGACTTTC
CDR3: CASSHLGTSSSGANVLTF
V: TRBV19
size: NA
D: NA
J: TRBJ2-6

DNA: TGTGCCAGCAACCCGGGCAAGGGCCCCATGGGCGAGCAGTACTTC
CDR3: CASNPGKGPMGEQYF
V: TRBV28
size: once
D: NA
J: TRBJ2-7

DNA: TGTGCCAGAAGCTTGGGGGCCCAGCGTCATTACACTGAAGCTTTCTTT
CDR3: CARSLGAQRHYTEAFF
V: TRBV5-3
size: NA
D: NA
J: TRBJ1-1

DNA: TGTGCCAGCAGTCCCGAAGGGGACAGGGGCGGCTACACCTTC
CDR3: CASSPEGDRGGYTF
V: TRBV27
size: few
D: TRBD1
J: TRBJ1-2

DNA: TGTGCCAGCAGCCAGACAGGGTTGTTTTGGGACACCATATATTTT
CDR3: CASSQTGLFWDTIYF
V: TRBV5-4
size: NA
D: TRBD1
J: TRBJ1-3

DNA: TGTGCCAGCAGCTTAGATCCAGGGTCGGGTGAAGCTTTCTTT
CDR3: CASSLDPGSGEAFF
V: TRBV11-2
size: NA
D: NA
J: TRBJ1-1

DNA: TGTGCCAGCAGTAAACCAGACAGGGGAGTATATGGCTACACCTTC
CDR3: CASSKPDRGVYGYTF
V: TRBV6-6
size: NA
D: TRBD1
J: TRBJ1-2

DNA: TGTGCCAGTAGTTGGGGACCGAGGACCTACGAGCAGTACTTC
CDR3: CASSWGPRTYEQYF
V: TRBV19
size: few
D: NA
J: TRBJ2-7

DNA: TGTGCCAGCAGCGTAGATGAGGGAGCACCCCTCCACTTT
CDR3: CASSVDEGAPLHF
V: TRBV9
size: NA
D: NA
J: TRBJ1-6

DNA: TGTGCCAGCAGCTTAGAAGCAGGGAAAGAGACCCAGTACTTC
CDR3: CASSLEAGKETQYF
V: TRBV11-2
size: few
D: NA
J: TRBJ2-5

DNA: TGTGCCAGCAGCCTCAACGGACTAGCGAATGAGCAGTTCTTC
CDR3: CASSLNGLANEQFF
V: TRBV11-1
size: NA
D: TRBD2
J: TRBJ2-1

DNA: TGTGCCAGCTCACCAGCGTATAATTCACCCCTCCACTTT
CDR3: CASSPAYNSPLHF
V: TRBV18
size: NA
D: NA
J: TRBJ1-6

DNA: TGTGCCAGCAGCCTAGACAGCACTGGAAACACCATATATTTT
CDR3: CASSLDSTGNTIYF
V: TRBV7-8
size: few
D: NA
J: TRBJ1-3

DNA: TGTGCCAGCAGCTCGAAATCCGGGACAGGGAGCAATGAGCAGTTCTTC
CDR3: CASSSKSGTGSNEQFF
V: TRBV9
size: NA
D: TRBD1
J: TRBJ2-1

DNA: TGCGCCAGCAGCCGGACAACACCCATCAAGGTGAACACTGAAGCTTTCTTT
CDR3: CASSRTTPIKVNTEAFF
V: TRBV4-1
size: NA
D: NA
J: TRBJ1-1

DNA: TGTGCCATCAGTACAGGGGCCTGTATACAAAGTCGGGCCAACGTCCTGACTTTC
CDR3: CAISTGACIQSRANVLTF
V: TRBV10-3
size: NA
D: TRBD1
J: TRBJ2-6

DNA: TGTGCCAGCAGCCGGACAGACCAAGAGACCCAGTACTTC
CDR3: CASSRTDQETQYF
V: TRBV5-4
size: NA
D: NA
J: TRBJ2-5

DNA: TGTGCCAGCAGCTTGTTCCTGGGCACTGAAGCTTTCTTT
CDR3: CASSLFLGTEAFF
V: TRBV5-6
size: few
D: NA
J: TRBJ1-1

DNA: TGTGCCAGCAGCTTAGCCGGGACAGCACATCAAGAGACCCAGTACTTC
CDR3: CASSLAGTAHQETQYF
V: TRBV7-9
size: NA
D: TRBD1
J: TRBJ2-5

DNA: TGTGCCAGCAGTCGACAGGGTGCTCAGCCCCAGCATTTT
CDR3: CASSRQGAQPQHF
V: TRBV6-6
size: few
D: TRBD1
J: TRBJ1-5

DNA: TGTGCCAGTAGTATGTGGGGGAGCCTCGCAGATACGCAGTATTTT
CDR3: CASSMWGSLADTQYF
V: TRBV19
size: NA
D: NA
J: TRBJ2-3

DNA: TGTGCCAGCAGTTTAACCCGTCGTGCAGATACGCAGTATTTT
CDR3: CASSLTRRADTQYF
V: TRBV28
size: few
D: NA
J: TRBJ2-3

DNA: TGTGCCAGCAGCTTCAGTAGTGATGAGCAGTTCTTC
CDR3: CASSFSSDEQFF
V: TRBV9
size: NA
D: NA
J: TRBJ2-1

DNA: TGTGCCAGCAGTTTATTAGGGGGAGGAAGGAATCAGCCCCAGCATTTT
CDR3: CASSLLGGGRNQPQHF
V: TRBV28
size: NA
D: NA
J: TRBJ1-5

DNA: TGTGCCAGCAGCTTCAGGGCTGGAAACACCATATATTTT
CDR3: CASSFRAGNTIYF
V: TRBV5-4
size: NA
D: NA
J: TRBJ1-3

DNA: TGTGCCAGCAGCTTTTCCCCTTGGGAGCAGTACTTC
CDR3: CASSFSPWEQYF
V: TRBV5-8
size: NA
D: NA
J: TRBJ2-7

DNA: TGCAGTGCTAGGGAGAACAATGAGCAGTTCTTC
CDR3: CSARENNEQFF
V: TRBV20-1
size: NA
D: NA
J: TRBJ2-1

DNA: TGTGCCAGCACTACCTCAAATCAGCCCCAGCATTTT
CDR3: CASTTSNQPQHF
V: TRBV27
size: few
D: NA
J: TRBJ1-5

DNA: TGTGCCACCAGCAGCCCCTCAAGGGGGGACGAGCAGTACTTC
CDR3: CATSSPSRGDEQYF
V: TRBV15
size: NA
D: NA
J: TRBJ2-7

DNA: TGTGCCACAACAGGGGTATACGGCTACACCTTC
CDR3: CATTGVYGYTF
V: TRBV10-3
size: NA
D: TRBD1
J: TRBJ1-2

DNA: TGCAGCGTTGATTCGGGACTGGCTTGTTGCTTCTTT
CDR3: CSVDSGLACCFF
V: TRBV29-1
size: NA
D: NA
J: TRBJ1-1

DNA: TGTGCCAGCAGCTCCGGGAATGAAAAACTGTTTTTT
CDR3: CASSSGNEKLFF
V: TRBV7-9
size: NA
D: NA
J: TRBJ1-4

DNA: TGTGCCAGCAGCTTCGATTTCGGGACAGTTAAAGAAAAACTGTTTTTT
CDR3: CASSFDFGTVKEKLFF
V: TRBV7-9
size: NA
D: TRBD1
J: TRBJ1-4

DNA: TGTGCCATGGGGACAGGGAGGGAAACTGAAGCTTTCTTT
CDR3: CAMGTGRETEAFF
V: TRBV10-3
size: NA
D: TRBD1
J: TRBJ1-1